By share, the clone carrying this T cell receptor delta chain ranks as large. This specimen belongs to a study of gamma-delta T cells after stem cell transplantation. Germline V gene sequence: CDR1 GEAIGNYY, CDR2 EKD. The V gene end was trimmed by 5 bases and the J gene end by 2 bases; junction bases not matched to a gene: 13. The CDR3 has 16 residues. TCRdb reprocessed the RT-PCR reads using CATT. The sample lists about 2,500 delta-chain clones; around 18% were seen once. The sequence derives from a human donor. It is not recorded whose cells these are; they may come from a transplant donor. Sequencing input: gamma-delta T cells. The rearrangement links TRDV2 to TRDJ1, with 7 bases fitting TRDD3. The CDR3 region has the DNA TGTGCCTGTGGGGATACCGGGCGTTGGGAGACCGATAAACTCATCTTT. Translating it yields CACGDTGRWETDKLIF.